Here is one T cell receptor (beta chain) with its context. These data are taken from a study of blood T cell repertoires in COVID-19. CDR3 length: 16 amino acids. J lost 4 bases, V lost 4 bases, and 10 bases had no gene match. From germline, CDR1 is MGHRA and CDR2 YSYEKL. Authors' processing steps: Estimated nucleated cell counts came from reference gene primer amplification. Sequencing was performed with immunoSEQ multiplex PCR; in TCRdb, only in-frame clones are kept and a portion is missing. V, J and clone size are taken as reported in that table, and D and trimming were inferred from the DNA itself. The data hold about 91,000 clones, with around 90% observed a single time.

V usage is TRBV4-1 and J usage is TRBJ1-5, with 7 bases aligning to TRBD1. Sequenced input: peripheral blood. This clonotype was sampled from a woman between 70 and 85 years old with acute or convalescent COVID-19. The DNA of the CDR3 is TGCGCCAGCAGCCTATCAGCCGGACAGGAAAATCAGCCCCAGCATTTT. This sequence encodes CASSLSAGQENQPQHF.